In its sample, the clone carrying this T cell receptor (beta chain) was seen a few times. This sample is drawn from a study of neurological immune-mediated disorders. Via MiXCR, TCRdb re-called the 5' RACE reads, giving one row per CDR3 protein. This table has fewer than 85,000 distinct CDR3 sequences, almost 4% appearing once. Deletions cut 5 bases from V and 0 bases from J, with 7 bases between. Germline CDR1 is SGHTA and CDR2 is FQGTGA. The CDR3 sequence is 14 residues long. The source is a man aged 25 to 45 with multiple sclerosis. The V call is TRBV7-3, the J call TRBJ2-2; no clear D. The sequencing input was PBMCs. The CDR3: CASSGKSNTGELFF. The DNA for the CDR3 is TGTGCCAGCAGCGGCAAATCGAACACCGGGGAGCTGTTTTTT. Full variable domain (rest looked up from reference TRBV7-3 and TRBJ2-2): GAGVSQTPSNKVTEKGKYVELRCDPISGHTALYWYRQSLGQGPEFLIYFQGTGAADDSGLPNDRFFAVRPEGSVSTLKIQRTERGDSAVYLCASSGKSNTGELFFGEGSRLTVL.